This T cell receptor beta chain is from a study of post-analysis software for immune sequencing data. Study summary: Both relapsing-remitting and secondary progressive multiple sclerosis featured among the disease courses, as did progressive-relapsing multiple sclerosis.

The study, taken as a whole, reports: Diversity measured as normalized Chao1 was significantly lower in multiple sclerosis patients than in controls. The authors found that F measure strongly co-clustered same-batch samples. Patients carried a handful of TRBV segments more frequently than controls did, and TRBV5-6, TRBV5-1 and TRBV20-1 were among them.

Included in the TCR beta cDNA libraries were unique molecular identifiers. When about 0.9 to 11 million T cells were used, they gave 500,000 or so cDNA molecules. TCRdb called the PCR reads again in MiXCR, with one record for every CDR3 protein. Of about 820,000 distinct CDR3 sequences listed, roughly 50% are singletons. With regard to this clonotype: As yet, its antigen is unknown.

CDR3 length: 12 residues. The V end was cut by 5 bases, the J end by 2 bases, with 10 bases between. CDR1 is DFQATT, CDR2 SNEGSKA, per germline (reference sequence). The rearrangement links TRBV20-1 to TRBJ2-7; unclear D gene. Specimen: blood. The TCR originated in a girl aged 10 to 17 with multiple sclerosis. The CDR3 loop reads CSALQYPYEQYF. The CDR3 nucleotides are TGCAGTGCTTTACAATACCCCTACGAGCAGTACTTC.